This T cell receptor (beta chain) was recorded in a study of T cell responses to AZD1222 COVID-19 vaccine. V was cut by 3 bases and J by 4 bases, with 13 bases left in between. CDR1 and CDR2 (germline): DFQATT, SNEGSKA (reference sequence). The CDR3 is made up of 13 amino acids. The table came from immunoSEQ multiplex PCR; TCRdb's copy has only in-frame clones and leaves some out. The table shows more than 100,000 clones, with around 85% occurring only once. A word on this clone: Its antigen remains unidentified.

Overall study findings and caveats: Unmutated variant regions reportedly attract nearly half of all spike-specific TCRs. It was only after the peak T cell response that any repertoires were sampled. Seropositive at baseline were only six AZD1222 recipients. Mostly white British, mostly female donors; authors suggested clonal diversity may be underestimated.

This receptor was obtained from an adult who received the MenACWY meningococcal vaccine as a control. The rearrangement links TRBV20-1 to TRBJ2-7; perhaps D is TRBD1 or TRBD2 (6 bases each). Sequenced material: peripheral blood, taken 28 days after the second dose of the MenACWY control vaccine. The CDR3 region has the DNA TGCAGTGCTAGTTCGGGGGCTCTTTACGAGCAGTACGTC. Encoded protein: CSASSGALYEQYV.